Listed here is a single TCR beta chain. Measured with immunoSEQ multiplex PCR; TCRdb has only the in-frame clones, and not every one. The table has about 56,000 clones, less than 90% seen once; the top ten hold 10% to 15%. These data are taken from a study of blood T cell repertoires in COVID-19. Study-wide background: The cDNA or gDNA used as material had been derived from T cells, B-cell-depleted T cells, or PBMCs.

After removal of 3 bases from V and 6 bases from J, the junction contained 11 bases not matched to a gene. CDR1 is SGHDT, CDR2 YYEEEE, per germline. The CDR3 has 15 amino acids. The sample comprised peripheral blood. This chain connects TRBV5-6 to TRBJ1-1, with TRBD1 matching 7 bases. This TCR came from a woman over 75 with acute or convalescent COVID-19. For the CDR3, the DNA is TGTGCCAGCAGCTCTTCGACAGGGAGGAATGCTGAAGCTTTCTTT. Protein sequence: CASSSSTGRNAEAFF.